This entry lists 7 T cell receptor beta chains sequenced from one sample in a study of long-term antiretroviral therapy in people with HIV. The run of the v3.0 immunoSEQ assay was at survey level. TCRdb's table, derived via immunoSEQ multiplex PCR, lists solely in-frame clones and lacks some. The table has approximately 36,000 clones, roughly 82% seen once. The sequenced sample was unsorted PBMCs, obtained 0.6 years after starting antiretroviral therapy. These receptors were obtained from a man aged 18 to 35 with HIV.

The genes are TRBV30 and TRBJ2-1; 10 positions match TRBD2. The V gene end was trimmed by 8 bases and the J gene end by 1 base; junction bases not matched to a gene: 5. Germline-derived CDR1 and CDR2 are GTSNPN and SVGIG (reference sequence). This CDR3 is built from 14 residues. CDR3 region: CAHQLAGSYNEQFF. The CDR3 nucleotides read TGTGCCCATCAACTAGCGGGGTCCTACAATGAGCAGTTCTTC.

V gene TRBV27 combines with J gene TRBJ2-7; no clear D gene. This CDR3 contains 14 residues. V was clipped by 3 bases and J by 3 bases, with 12 bases between them. Germline CDR1 is MNHEY and CDR2 is SMNVEV (reference sequence). The CDR3 nucleotides read TGTGCCAGCAGTTTTCGAGAGGCTTACTACGAGCAGTACTTC. It translates to CASSFREAYYEQYF.

J is TRBJ1-2 and V is TRBV7-8; no clear D gene. Between the trimmed V and J ends, which lost 0 bases and 6 bases, there was a span of 11 bases. Germline loops: CDR1 SGHVS, CDR2 FQNEAQ. The CDR3 consists of 14 residues. In DNA, the CDR3 is TGTGCCAGCAGCTTAGCGCCGTCCCGGCATGGCTACACCTTC. Residues: CASSLAPSRHGYTF.

The rearrangement links TRBV5-6 to TRBJ2-3, with TRBD1 matching 7 bases. Per the germline V gene, CDR1 is SGHDT and CDR2 is YYEEEE. Germline trimming cut 2 bases from V and 2 bases from J; bases unmatched to any gene: 8. The CDR3 is 16 amino acids. The CDR3 bases are TGTGCCAGCAGCTTTCGAGGGGGCAGGCCCACAGATACGCAGTATTTT. Translated, it gives CASSFRGGRPTDTQYF.

This clone was counted only a few times. The chain is built from TRBV4-1 and TRBJ2-7; a possible D gene is TRBD1 (6 bases). V shed 5 bases and J shed 0 bases, with 17 bases lying between them. This CDR3 region has 16 residues. The germline V gene encodes CDR1 MGHRA and CDR2 YSYEKL. The CDR3 reads CASSVRQDLSSYEQYF. CDR3 sequence (DNA): TGCGCCAGCAGCGTTCGACAGGACCTGAGCTCCTACGAGCAGTACTTC.

J is TRBJ2-7 and V is TRBV7-2; 7 bases are a match to TRBD2. With 5 bases clipped from V and 11 bases from J, the junction kept 9 bases outside the gene matches. The CDR3 extends over 12 amino acids. Germline CDR1 SGHTA, CDR2 FQGNSA. In nucleotides, the CDR3 is TGTGCCAGCAGCACTAGAACGGGAGGCAAGTACTTC. This encodes CASSTRTGGKYF. Using reference TRBV7-2 and TRBJ2-7 for the parts outside the CDR3, the full variable domain is GAGVSQSPSNKVTEKGKDVELRCDPISGHTALYWYRQSLGQGLEFLIYFQGNSAPDKSGLPSDRFSAERTGGSVSTLTIQRTQQEDSAVYLCASSTRTGGKYFGPGTRLTVT.

This clone rates as medium-sized (0.01 to 0.1%). V is TRBV9 and J is TRBJ1-1; the match to TRBD1 covers 8 bases. The CDR3 covers 13 residues. The germline V gene encodes CDR1 SGDLS and CDR2 YYNGEE. V was pared by 0 bases and J by 7 bases, with 2 bases of the junction left unmatched. CDR3 coding DNA: TGTGCCAGCAGCGTAGATGGACAGGGTGAAGCTTTCTTT. Protein product: CASSVDGQGEAFF.